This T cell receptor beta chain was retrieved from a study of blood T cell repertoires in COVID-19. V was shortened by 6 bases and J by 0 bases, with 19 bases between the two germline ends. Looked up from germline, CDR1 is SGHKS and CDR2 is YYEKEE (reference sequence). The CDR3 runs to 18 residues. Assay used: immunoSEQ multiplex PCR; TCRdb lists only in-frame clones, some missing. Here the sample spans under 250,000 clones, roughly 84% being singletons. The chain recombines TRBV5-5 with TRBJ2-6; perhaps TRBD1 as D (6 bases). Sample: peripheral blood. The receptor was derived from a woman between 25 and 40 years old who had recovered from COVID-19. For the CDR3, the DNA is TGTGCCAGCACCGGTGACCGGGACATTAGCTCTGGGGCCAACGTCCTGACTTTC. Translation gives CASTGDRDISSGANVLTF.